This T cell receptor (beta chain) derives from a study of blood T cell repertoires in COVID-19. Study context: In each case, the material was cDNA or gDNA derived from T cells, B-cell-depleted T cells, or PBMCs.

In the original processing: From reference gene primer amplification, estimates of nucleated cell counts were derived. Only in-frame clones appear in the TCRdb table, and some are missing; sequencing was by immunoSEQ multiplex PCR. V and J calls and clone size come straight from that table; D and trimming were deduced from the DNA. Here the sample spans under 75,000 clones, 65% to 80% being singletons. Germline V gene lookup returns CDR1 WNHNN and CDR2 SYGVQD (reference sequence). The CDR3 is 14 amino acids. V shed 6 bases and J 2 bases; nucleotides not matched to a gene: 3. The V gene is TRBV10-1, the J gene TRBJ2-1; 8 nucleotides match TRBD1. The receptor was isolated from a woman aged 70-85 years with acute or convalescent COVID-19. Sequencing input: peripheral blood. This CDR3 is CASSLTGAYNEQFF. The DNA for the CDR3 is TGCGCCAGCAGCCTGACAGGGGCCTACAATGAGCAGTTCTTC.